This TCR beta chain is from a study of CD8 T cells in ankylosing spondylitis. The study, taken as a whole, reports: In ankylosing spondylitis blood, a motif of roughly eight highly homologous TCR beta variants appeared characteristic. It was reported that disease-linked clones were significantly enriched in matched ankylosing spondylitis synovial fluid.

Concerning this clonotype itself: Its antigen is not known.

Quantitative molecular-barcoded 5'-RACE generated the TCR beta libraries. MiXCR, applied by TCRdb to the 5' RACE reads, yields one record per CDR3 protein. This table has fewer than 750,000 distinct CDR3 sequences, around 19% appearing once. Per germline, CDR1 LGHNA and CDR2 YNFKEQ. The CDR3 runs to 16 residues. V was pared by 3 bases and J by 7 bases, with 9 bases of the junction left unmatched. This TCR derives from a male donor with ankylosing spondylitis. The chain joins TRBV4-2 to TRBJ2-7; TRBD2 matches 13 bases. Input material: blood, either unsorted or a sorted T cell fraction (not recorded which). For the CDR3, the DNA is TGTGCCAGCAGCCATCCCGGGACTAGCGGGGCCGGGGAGCAGTACTTC. Protein product: CASSHPGTSGAGEQYF.